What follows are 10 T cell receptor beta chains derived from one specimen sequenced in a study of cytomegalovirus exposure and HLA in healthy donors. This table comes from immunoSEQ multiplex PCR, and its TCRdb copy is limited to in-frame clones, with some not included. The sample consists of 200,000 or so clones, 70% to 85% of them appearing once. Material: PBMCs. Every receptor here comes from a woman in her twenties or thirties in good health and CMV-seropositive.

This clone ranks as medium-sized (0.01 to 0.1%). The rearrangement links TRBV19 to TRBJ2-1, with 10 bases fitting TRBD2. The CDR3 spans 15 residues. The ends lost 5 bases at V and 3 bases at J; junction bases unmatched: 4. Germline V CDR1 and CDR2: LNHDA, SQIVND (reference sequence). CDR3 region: CASSATSGDYNEQFF. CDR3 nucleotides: TGTGCCAGTAGTGCAACTAGCGGGGACTACAATGAGCAGTTCTTC. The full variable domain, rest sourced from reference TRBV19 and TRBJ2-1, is DGGITQSPKYLFRKEGQNVTLSCEQNLNHDAMYWYRQDPGQGLRLIYYSQIVNDFQKGDIAEGYSVSREKKESFPLTVTSAQKNPTAFYLCASSATSGDYNEQFFGPGTRLTVL.

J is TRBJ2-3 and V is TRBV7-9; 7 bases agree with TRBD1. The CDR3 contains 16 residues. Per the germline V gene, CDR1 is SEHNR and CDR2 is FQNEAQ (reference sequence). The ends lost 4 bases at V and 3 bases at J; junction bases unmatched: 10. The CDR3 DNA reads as TGTGCCAGCAGCTCGGGACAGCTCAAGGCGACAGATACGCAGTATTTT. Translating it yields CASSSGQLKATDTQYF.

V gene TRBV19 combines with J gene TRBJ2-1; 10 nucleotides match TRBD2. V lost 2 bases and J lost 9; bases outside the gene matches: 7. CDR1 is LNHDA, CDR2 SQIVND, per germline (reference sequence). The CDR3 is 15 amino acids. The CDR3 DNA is TGTGCCAGTAGTATAACTGGACTAGCGGCGGGTGAGCAGTTCTTC. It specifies CASSITGLAAGEQFF.

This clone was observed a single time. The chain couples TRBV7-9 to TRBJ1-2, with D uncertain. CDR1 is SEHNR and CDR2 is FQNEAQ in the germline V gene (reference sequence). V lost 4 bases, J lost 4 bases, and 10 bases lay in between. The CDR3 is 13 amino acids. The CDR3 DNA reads TGTGCCAGCAGCTCCTCCGGGAGCTATGGCTACACCTTC. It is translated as CASSSSGSYGYTF.

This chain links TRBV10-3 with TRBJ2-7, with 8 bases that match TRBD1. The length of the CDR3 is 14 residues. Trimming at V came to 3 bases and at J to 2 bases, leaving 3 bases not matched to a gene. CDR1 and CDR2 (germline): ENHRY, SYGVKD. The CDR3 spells CAISEPGQAYEQYF. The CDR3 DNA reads TGTGCCATCAGTGAACCGGGACAGGCCTACGAGCAGTACTTC.

CDR3 nucleotide sequence: TGTGCCACCAGCAGTTGGACTAGCGGAAGATACAATGAGCAGTTCTTC. It specifies CATSSWTSGRYNEQFF. This rearrangement joins TRBV15 to TRBJ2-1; 10 nucleotides line up with TRBD2. Germline V CDR1 and CDR2: LNHNV, YYDKDF (reference sequence). With 3 bases clipped from V and 4 bases from J, the junction kept 6 bases outside the gene matches. The CDR3 runs 16 residues.

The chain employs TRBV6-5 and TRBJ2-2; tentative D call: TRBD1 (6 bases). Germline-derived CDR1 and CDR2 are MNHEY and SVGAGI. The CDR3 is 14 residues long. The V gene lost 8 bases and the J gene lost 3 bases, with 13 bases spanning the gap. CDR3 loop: CASGKQGDTGELFF. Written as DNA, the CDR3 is TGTGCCAGCGGTAAACAGGGAGACACCGGGGAGCTGTTTTTT.

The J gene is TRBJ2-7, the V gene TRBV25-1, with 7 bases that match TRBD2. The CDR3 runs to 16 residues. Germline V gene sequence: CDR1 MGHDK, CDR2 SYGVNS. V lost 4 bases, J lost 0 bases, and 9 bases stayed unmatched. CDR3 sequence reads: CASSGGAGTNSYEQYF. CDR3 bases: TGTGCCAGCAGTGGAGGAGCGGGAACCAACTCCTACGAGCAGTACTTC.

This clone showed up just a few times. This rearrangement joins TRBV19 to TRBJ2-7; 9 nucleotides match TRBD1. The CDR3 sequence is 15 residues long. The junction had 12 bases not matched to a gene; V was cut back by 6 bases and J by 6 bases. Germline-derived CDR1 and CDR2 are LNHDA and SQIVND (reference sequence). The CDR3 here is CASSDFGQGLPEQYF. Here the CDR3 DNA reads TGTGCCAGTAGCGACTTCGGACAGGGGCTCCCCGAGCAGTACTTC.

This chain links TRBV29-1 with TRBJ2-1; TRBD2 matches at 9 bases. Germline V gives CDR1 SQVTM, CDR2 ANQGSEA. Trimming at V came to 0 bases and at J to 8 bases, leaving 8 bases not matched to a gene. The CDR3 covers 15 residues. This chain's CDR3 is CSVEEAAGGHDEQFF. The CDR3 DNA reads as TGCAGCGTTGAAGAGGCGGCGGGAGGGCACGATGAGCAGTTCTTC.